This TCR beta chain derives from a study of blood T cell repertoires in COVID-19. Study as a whole: Material from acute and convalescent COVID-19 was sourced from the United States, Italy and Spain.

This clone is a singleton in its sample. As processed by the authors: Amplification of reference gene primers was used by the study to estimate nucleated cell counts. Libraries were prepared by immunoSEQ multiplex PCR; TCRdb keeps only in-frame clonotypes and omits some of them. V, J and clone size were drawn from that table, and D and trimming were deduced from the DNA. Here the sample spans about 150,000 clones, roughly nine tenths being singletons. This CDR3 comprises 14 residues. Trimming left V 5 bases short and J 6 bases short, with 14 bases between. The V gene's germline CDR1 is LGHDT and CDR2 YNNKEL (reference sequence).

Sequencing used peripheral blood. This chain joins TRBV3-1 (or the pseudogene TRBV3-2) and TRBJ1-5; D is perhaps TRBD1 (6 bases). The source is a man in his late teens or twenties with COVID-19, enrolled during active disease. In DNA form, the CDR3 reads TGTGCCAGCAGCTCACAGGGTCGGAGTCAGCCCCAGCATTTT. Its translation is CASSSQGRSQPQHF.